The entry that follows covers one T cell receptor beta chain sequence. Antigen: not known. The entry originates in a study of T cells expressing NK-cell markers. Study-level information: TCR beta repertoires came from sorted CD3+CD56+NKG2C+, CD3+CD56+NKG2C- and CD3+CD56-NKG2C+ T cells. Of eight sequenced donors, seven were HCMV-seropositive and one HCMV-seronegative.

Germline V CDR1 and CDR2: SGHDN, FVKESK. The length of the CDR3 is 13 residues. Findings and limits, study-wide: Four donors showed these clonotypes also leading the CD3+CD56-NKG2C+ fraction.

One entry per CDR3 protein, without DNA, is what TCRdb gives after re-calling the 5' RACE reads. The sample totals about 190,000 distinct CDR3 sequences; its top ten clones hold around 20%. The chain has TRBV14 and TRBJ2-1; the TCRdb call, TRBD1, lacks DNA for checking. Source material: blood T cells: a sorted CD56 or NKG2C T cell subset, CD4+ or CD8+ T cells, or bulk PBMC T cells (not recorded which). The sequence was obtained from a man aged 18-70 years in good health. CDR3 amino acids: CASRLTGHNEQFF.